This T cell receptor beta chain was sequenced in a study of T cell repertoires in cytomegalovirus infection. Study-wide context: Both CMV infection and a matching HLA type were indicated by public TCR beta signatures. Study-level results: HLA-C-restricted CMV-specific TCR beta clonotypes prevailed in the ex vivo response.

TCRdb independently ran MiXCR on the reads; one entry per CDR3 protein. The sample lists just under 300,000 distinct CDR3 sequences, about 8.8% occurring once. Germline V gives CDR1 DFQATT, CDR2 SNEGSKA (reference sequence). The V and J ends lost 2 bases and 1 base respectively, with 11 bases between them. This CDR3 contains 14 residues. This clonotype was seen many times. The antigen remains unidentified. Material for sequencing was PBMCs. The chain employs TRBV20-1 and TRBJ1-1, with a weak D call TRBD1 (6 bases). This receptor was obtained from a human donor in good health (CMV status not recorded). Some clones in this sample may be carry-over from other donors' samples. This chain's CDR3 is CSARSGAWNTEAFF. CDR3 DNA sequence: TGCAGTGCTAGATCGGGGGCGTGGAACACTGAAGCTTTCTTT.